This TCR beta chain appears in the sequencing data of a study of Graves' ophthalmopathy and Graves' hyperthyroidism. General observations from the study: Sensitivity of around 85% and specificity of 65% to 83% were achieved when a 13-signature model separated ophthalmopathy from stable hyperthyroidism.

From RNA, the CDR3 regions of TCR beta chains were amplified and sequenced. The first round was an RT-PCR with HTBI primers, and the second round was a multiplex PCR. One entry per CDR3 protein, called by TCRdb with MiXCR from the multiplex PCR reads. This sample has more than 550,000 distinct CDR3 sequences, with 35% to 45% found just once. Germline-derived CDR1 and CDR2 are SGHTA and FQGTGA. The CDR3 is 16 amino acids. Trimming cost V 4 bases and J 0 bases; bases outside gene matches: 6. Notes on this clonotype: What it binds is not known.

The J gene is TRBJ2-7, the V gene TRBV7-3, with 10 positions matching TRBD2. This TCR derives from an adult man with Graves' ophthalmopathy. The sequenced material came from peripheral blood. CDR3 amino acids: CASSSSSGRTSYEQYF. DNA of the CDR3: TGTGCCAGCAGCTCCTCTAGCGGGAGAACCTCCTACGAGCAGTACTTC.